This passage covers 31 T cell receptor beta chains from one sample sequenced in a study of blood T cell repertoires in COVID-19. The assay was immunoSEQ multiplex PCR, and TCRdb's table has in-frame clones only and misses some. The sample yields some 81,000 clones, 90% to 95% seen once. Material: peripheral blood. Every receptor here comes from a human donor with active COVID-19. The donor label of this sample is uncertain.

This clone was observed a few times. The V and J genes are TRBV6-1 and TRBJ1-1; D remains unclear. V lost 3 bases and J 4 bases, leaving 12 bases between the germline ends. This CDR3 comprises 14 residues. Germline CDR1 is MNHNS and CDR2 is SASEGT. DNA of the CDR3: TGTGCCAGCAGTGATCATCGGGGAAGCACTGAAGCTTTCTTT. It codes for CASSDHRGSTEAFF.

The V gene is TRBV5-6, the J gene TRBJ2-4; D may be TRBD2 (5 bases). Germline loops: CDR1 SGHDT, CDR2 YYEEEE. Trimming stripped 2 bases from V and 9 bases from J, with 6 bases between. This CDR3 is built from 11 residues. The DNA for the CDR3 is TGTGCCAGCAGCTTACGGGGCATTCAGTACTTC. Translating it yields CASSLRGIQYF.

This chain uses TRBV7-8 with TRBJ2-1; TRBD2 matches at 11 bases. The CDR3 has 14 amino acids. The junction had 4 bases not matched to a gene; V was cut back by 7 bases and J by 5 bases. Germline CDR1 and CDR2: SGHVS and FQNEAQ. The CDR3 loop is CASTIAGGHNEQFF. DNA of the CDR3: TGTGCCAGCACCATAGCGGGGGGGCACAATGAGCAGTTCTTC.

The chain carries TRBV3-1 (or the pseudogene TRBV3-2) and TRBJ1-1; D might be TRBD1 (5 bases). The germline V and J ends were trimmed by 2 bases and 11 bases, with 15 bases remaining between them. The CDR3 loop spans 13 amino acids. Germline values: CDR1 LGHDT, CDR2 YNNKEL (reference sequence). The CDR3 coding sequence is TGTGCCAGCAGCCAACTCAGGGACGGGGGGGCTTTCTTT. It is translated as CASSQLRDGGAFF.

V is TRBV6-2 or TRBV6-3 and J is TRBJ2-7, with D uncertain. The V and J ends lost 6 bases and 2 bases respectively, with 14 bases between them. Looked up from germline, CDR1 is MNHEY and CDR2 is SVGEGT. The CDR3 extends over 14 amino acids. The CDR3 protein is CASSSRSTPYEQYF. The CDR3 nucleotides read TGTGCCAGCAGCTCCCGGAGTACCCCCTACGAGCAGTACTTC.

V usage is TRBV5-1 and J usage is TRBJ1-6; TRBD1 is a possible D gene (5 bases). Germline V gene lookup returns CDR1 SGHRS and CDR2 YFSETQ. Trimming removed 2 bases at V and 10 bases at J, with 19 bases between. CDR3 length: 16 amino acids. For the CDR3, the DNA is TGCGCCAGCAGCTTTGGTCCGGGGGGTGTTGGGTCACCCCTCCACTTT. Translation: CASSFGPGGVGSPLHF. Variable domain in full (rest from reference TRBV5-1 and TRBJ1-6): KAGVTQTPRYLIKTRGQQVTLSCSPISGHRSVSWYQQTPGQGLQFLFEYFSETQRNKGNFPGRFSGRQFSNSRSEMNVSTLELGDSALYLCASSFGPGGVGSPLHFGNGTRLTVT.

In DNA, the CDR3 is TGTGCCAGCAGTTCCATCAGGAGCACAGATACGCAGTATTTT. Translating it yields CASSSIRSTDTQYF. The chain is built from TRBV27 and TRBJ2-3; D not resolved. V shed 4 bases and J shed 0 bases, with 8 bases lying between them. Germline V gene lookup returns CDR1 MNHEY and CDR2 SMNVEV (reference sequence). CDR3 length: 14 amino acids.

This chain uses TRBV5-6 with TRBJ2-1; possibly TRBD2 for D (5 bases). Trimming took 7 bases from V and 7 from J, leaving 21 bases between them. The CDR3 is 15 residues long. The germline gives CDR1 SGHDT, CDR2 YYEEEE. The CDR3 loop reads CASFKTAAMPNEQFF. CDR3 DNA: TGTGCCAGCTTTAAAACAGCGGCTATGCCTAATGAGCAGTTCTTC.

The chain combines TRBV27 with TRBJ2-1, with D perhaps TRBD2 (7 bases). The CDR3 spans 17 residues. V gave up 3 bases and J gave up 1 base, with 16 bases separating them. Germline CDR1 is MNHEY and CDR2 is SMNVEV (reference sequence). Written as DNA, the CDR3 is TGTGCCAGCAGTTTTATGGGGGCGGGAGTGTCCTACAATGAGCAGTTCTTC. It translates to CASSFMGAGVSYNEQFF.

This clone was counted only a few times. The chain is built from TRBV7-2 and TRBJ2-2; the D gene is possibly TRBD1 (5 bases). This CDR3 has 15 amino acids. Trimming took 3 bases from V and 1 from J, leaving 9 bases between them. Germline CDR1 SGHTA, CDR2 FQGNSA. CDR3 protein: CASSLSQGNTGELFF. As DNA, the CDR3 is TGTGCCAGCAGCTTGTCGCAGGGGAACACCGGGGAGCTGTTTTTT.

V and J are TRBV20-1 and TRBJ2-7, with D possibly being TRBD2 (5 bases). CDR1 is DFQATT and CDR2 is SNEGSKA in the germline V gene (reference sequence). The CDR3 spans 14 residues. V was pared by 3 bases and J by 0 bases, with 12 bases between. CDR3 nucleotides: TGCAGTGCTAGTTTACGGGATACCTCCTACGAGCAGTACTTC. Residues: CSASLRDTSYEQYF.

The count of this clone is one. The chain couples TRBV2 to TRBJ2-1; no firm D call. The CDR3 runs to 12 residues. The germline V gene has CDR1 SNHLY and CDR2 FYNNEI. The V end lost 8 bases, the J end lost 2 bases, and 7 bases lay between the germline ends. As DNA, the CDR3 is TGTGCCAGCGTCCCCACCTACAATGAGCAGTTCTTC. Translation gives CASVPTYNEQFF.

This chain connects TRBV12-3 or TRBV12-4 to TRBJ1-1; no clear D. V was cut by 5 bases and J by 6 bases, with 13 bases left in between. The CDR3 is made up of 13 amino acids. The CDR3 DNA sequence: TGTGCCAGCAGTCGGAAAGCGGGAGCTGAAGCTTTCTTT. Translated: CASSRKAGAEAFF.

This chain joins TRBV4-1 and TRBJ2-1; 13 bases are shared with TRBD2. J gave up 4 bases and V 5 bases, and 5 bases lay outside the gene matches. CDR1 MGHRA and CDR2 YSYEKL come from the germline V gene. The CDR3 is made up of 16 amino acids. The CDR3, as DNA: TGCGCCAGCAGCTTCGGACTAGCGGGAGCGTACAATGAGCAGTTCTTC. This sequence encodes CASSFGLAGAYNEQFF.

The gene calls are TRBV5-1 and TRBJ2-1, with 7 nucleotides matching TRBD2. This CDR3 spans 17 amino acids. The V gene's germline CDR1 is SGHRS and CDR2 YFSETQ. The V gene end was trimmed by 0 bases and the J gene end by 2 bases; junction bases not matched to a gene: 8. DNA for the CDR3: TGCGCCAGCAGCTTGGGGGTTTCCAGCGGGACCTACAATGAGCAGTTCTTC. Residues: CASSLGVSSGTYNEQFF.

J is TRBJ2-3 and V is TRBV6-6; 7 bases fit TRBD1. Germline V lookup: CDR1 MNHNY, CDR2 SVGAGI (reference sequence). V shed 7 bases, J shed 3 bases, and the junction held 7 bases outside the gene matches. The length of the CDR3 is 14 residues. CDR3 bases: TGTGCCAGCAAGAAGGGGGCGATAACAGATACGCAGTATTTT. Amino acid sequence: CASKKGAITDTQYF.

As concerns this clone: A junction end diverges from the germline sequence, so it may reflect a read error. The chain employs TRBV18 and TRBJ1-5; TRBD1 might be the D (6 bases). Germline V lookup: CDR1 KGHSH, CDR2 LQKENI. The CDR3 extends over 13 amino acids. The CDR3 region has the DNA TGTGCCAGCTCACCAGGGGGCAAGCAGCCCCAGCATTTT. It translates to CASSPGGKQPQHF. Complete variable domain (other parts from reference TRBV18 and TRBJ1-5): NAGVMQNPRHLVRRRGQEARLRCSPMKGHSHVYWYRQLPEEGLKFMVYLQKENIIDESGMPKERFSAEFPKEGPSILRIQQVVRGDSAAYFCASSPGGKQPQHFGDGTRLSIL.

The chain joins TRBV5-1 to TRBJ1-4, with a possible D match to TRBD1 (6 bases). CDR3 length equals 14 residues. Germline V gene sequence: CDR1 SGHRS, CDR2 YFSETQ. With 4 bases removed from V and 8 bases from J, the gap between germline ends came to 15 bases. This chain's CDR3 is CASSELGADEKLFF. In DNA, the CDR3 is TGCGCCAGCAGCGAGCTGGGGGCGGACGAAAAACTGTTTTTT. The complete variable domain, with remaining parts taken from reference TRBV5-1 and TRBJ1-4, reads KAGVTQTPRYLIKTRGQQVTLSCSPISGHRSVSWYQQTPGQGLQFLFEYFSETQRNKGNFPGRFSGRQFSNSRSEMNVSTLELGDSALYLCASSELGADEKLFFGSGTQLSVL.

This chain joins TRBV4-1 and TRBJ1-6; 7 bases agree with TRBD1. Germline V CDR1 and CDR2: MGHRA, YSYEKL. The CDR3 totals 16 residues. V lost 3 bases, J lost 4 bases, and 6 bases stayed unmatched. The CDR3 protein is CASSQSGTDYNSPLHF. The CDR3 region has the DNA TGCGCCAGCAGCCAGTCCGGGACAGATTATAATTCACCCCTCCACTTT.

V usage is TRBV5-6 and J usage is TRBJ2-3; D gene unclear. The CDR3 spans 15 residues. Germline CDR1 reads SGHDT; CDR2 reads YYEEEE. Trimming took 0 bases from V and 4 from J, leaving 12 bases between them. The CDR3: CASSLDLVSADTQYF. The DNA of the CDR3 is TGTGCCAGCAGCTTGGACTTGGTTAGTGCAGATACGCAGTATTTT.

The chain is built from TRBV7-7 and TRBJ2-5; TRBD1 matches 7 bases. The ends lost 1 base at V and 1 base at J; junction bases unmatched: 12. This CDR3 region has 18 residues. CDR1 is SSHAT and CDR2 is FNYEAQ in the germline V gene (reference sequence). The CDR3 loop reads CASSLGVTGTTTQETQYF. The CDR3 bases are TGTGCCAGCAGCTTAGGGGTGACAGGGACCACTACCCAAGAGACCCAGTACTTC.

CDR3 nucleotide sequence: TGTGCCAGCAGCTTCCTATCGGGGGGAACCGGGGAGCTGTTTTTT. It translates to CASSFLSGGTGELFF. The V gene is TRBV7-9, the J gene TRBJ2-2, with 7 bases aligning to TRBD2. V lost 3 bases and J lost 5; bases outside the gene matches: 6. Per the germline V gene, CDR1 is SEHNR and CDR2 is FQNEAQ (reference sequence). The CDR3 covers 15 residues.

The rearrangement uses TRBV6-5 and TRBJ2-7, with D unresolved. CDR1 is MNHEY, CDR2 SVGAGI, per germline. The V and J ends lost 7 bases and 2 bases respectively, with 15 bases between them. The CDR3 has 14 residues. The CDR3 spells CASIFPEAPYEQYF. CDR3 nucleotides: TGTGCCAGCATTTTTCCAGAGGCACCCTACGAGCAGTACTTC.

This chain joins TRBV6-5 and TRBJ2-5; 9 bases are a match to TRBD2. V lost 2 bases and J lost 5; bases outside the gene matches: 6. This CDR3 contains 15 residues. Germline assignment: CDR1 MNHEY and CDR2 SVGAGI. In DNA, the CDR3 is TGTGCCAGCAGTTACGGACTAGCGAGAGGGGAGACCCAGTACTTC. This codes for CASSYGLARGETQYF.

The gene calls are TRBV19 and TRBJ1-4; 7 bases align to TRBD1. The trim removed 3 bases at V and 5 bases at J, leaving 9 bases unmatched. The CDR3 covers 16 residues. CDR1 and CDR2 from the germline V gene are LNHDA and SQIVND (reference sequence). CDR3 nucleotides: TGTGCCAGTAGTATGTTTTCCCCGGGACAGAATGAAAAACTGTTTTTT. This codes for CASSMFSPGQNEKLFF.

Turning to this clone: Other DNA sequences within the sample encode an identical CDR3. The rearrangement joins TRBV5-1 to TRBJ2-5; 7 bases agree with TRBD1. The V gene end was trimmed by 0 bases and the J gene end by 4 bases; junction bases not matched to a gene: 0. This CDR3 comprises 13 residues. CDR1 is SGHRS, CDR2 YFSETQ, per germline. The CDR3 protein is CASSLGQGETQYF. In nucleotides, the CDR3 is TGCGCCAGCAGCTTGGGACAGGGAGAGACCCAGTACTTC.

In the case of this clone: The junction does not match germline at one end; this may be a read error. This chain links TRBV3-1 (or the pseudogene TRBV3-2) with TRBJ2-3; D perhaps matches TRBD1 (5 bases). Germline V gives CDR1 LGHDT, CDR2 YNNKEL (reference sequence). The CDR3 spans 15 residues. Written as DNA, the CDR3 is TGTGCCAGCACCCAAACCTGGGGCGCCACCGATACGCAGTATTTT. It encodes CASTQTWGATDTQYF.

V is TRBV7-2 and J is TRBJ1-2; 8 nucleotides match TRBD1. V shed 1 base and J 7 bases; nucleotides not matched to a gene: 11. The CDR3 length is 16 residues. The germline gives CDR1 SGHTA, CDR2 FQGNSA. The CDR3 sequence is CASSLGPETGEGGYTF. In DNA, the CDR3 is TGTGCCAGCAGCTTAGGTCCTGAGACAGGGGAGGGTGGCTACACCTTC.

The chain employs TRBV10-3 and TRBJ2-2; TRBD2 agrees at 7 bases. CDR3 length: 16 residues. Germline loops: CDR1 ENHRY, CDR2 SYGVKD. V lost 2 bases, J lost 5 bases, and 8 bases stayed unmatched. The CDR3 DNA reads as TGTGCCATCAGTGAGCCCAGCCCGGGGGGAACCGGGGAGCTGTTTTTT. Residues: CAISEPSPGGTGELFF.

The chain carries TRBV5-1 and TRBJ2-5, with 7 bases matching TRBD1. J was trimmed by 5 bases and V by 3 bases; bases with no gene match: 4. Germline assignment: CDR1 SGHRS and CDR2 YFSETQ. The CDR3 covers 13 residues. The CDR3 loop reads CASSSGGGETQYF. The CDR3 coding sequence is TGCGCCAGCAGCTCAGGGGGTGGCGAGACCCAGTACTTC.

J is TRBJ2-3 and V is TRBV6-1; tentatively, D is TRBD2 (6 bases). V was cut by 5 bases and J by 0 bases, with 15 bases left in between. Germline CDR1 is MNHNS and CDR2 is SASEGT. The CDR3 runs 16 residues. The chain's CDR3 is CASSQGASASTDTQYF. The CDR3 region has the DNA TGTGCCAGCAGTCAAGGGGCTAGCGCTAGCACAGATACGCAGTATTTT.